These 20 T cell receptor beta chains were all obtained from the same sample, sequenced in a study of CD8 T cells in ankylosing spondylitis. TCRdb re-called the 5' RACE reads through MiXCR, storing one row per CDR3 protein. Here the sample spans around 330,000 distinct CDR3 sequences, approximately 10% being singletons. Sample: blood, either unsorted or a sorted T cell fraction (not recorded which). The source is a female donor with ankylosing spondylitis or in good health (not recorded which).

This clonotype was counted at least ten times. The chain combines TRBV20-1 with TRBJ2-3; D is tentatively TRBD1 or TRBD2 (6 bases each). Germline loops: CDR1 DFQATT, CDR2 SNEGSKA (reference sequence). V lost 3 bases and J 2 bases, leaving 12 bases between the germline ends. The CDR3 runs 14 residues. Written as DNA, the CDR3 is TGCAGTGCTAGGCGCCCGGGGGCCACAGATACGCAGTATTTT. It translates to CSARRPGATDTQYF.

In this sample, this clonotype turned up a few times. The V call is TRBV5-1, the J call TRBJ2-2, with D possibly TRBD1 on 6 matching bases. V was cut by 1 base and J by 6 bases, with 16 bases left in between. The length of the CDR3 is 16 residues. Germline V lookup: CDR1 SGHRS, CDR2 YFSETQ. This CDR3 reads CASSLSGGQWAGELFF. DNA of the CDR3: TGCGCCAGCAGCTTGTCCGGCGGACAGTGGGCCGGGGAGCTGTTTTTT.

This clonotype has a count of ten or more. The chain joins TRBV11-2 to TRBJ2-1; 9 bases fit TRBD2. Looked up from germline, CDR1 is SGHAT and CDR2 is FQNNGV. The CDR3 spans 14 residues. The ends lost 0 bases at V and 15 bases at J; junction bases unmatched: 9. The CDR3: CASSLDRLAGSVFF. The CDR3 DNA is TGTGCCAGCAGCTTAGATCGGCTAGCGGGAAGTGTGTTCTTC.

This clonotype showed up many times. V and J are TRBV5-1 and TRBJ2-5; D is undetermined. The germline V gene encodes CDR1 SGHRS and CDR2 YFSETQ. Between the trimmed V and J ends, which lost 0 bases and 2 bases, there was a span of 8 bases. This CDR3 is built from 14 residues. The CDR3 spells CASSLGAMQETQYF. DNA for the CDR3: TGCGCCAGCAGCTTGGGGGCGATGCAAGAGACCCAGTACTTC.

The chain is built from TRBV20-1 and TRBJ2-1; maybe TRBD2 (6 bases). Trimming stripped 6 bases from V and 0 bases from J, with 12 bases between. Germline lookup yields CDR1 DFQATT and CDR2 SNEGSKA (reference sequence). This CDR3 has 14 amino acids. Written as DNA, the CDR3 is TGCAGTGCCAGAAAGGGAGGCTCCTACAATGAGCAGTTCTTC. Translation gives CSARKGGSYNEQFF.

This rearrangement joins TRBV29-1 to TRBJ2-2; 7 bases agree with TRBD1. CDR1 is SQVTM, CDR2 ANQGSEA, per germline. The CDR3 sequence is 15 residues long. J gave up 0 bases and V 5 bases, and 6 bases lay outside the gene matches. DNA for the CDR3: TGCAGCGTTACCAAGGGGGCCCCGAACACCGGGGAGCTGTTTTTT. It yields the protein CSVTKGAPNTGELFF.

The V call is TRBV7-2, the J call TRBJ1-5; D unclear. The germline gives CDR1 SGHTA, CDR2 FQGNSA. V lost 3 bases and J 7 bases, leaving 10 bases between the germline ends. The CDR3 consists of 13 residues. The CDR3 nucleotides read TGTGCCAGCAGCTTTTCGAGGGAACAGCCCCAGCATTTT. This translates into CASSFSREQPQHF. The full variable domain, its missing parts supplied by reference TRBV7-2 and TRBJ1-5, is GAGVSQSPSNKVTEKGKDVELRCDPISGHTALYWYRQSLGQGLEFLIYFQGNSAPDKSGLPSDRFSAERTGGSVSTLTIQRTQQEDSAVYLCASSFSREQPQHFGDGTRLSIL.

The table lists this clonotype with a few counts. The V gene is TRBV28, the J gene TRBJ1-2; D unresolved. CDR1 and CDR2 (germline): MDHEN, SYDVKM. The CDR3 runs to 13 residues. The V and J ends lost 8 bases and 2 bases respectively, with 12 bases between them. CDR3 region: CASFDTQNYGYTF. CDR3 sequence (DNA): TGTGCCAGCTTTGACACCCAAAACTATGGCTACACCTTC.

This clonotype was seen at least ten times. The rearrangement uses TRBV20-1 and TRBJ2-7; D remains unclear. Trimming took 2 bases from V and 2 from J, leaving 10 bases between them. CDR1 is DFQATT and CDR2 is SNEGSKA in the germline V gene (reference sequence). The CDR3 is 13 amino acids. The CDR3 nucleotides are TGCAGTGCTAGATTGCCTGGGGCCTACGAGCAGTACTTC. This gives the protein CSARLPGAYEQYF.

This clonotype was seen at least ten times. This chain connects TRBV20-1 to TRBJ2-1, with D tentatively TRBD1 (6 bases). In germline, CDR1 is DFQATT, CDR2 SNEGSKA (reference sequence). V lost 7 bases and J lost 3, with 7 bases in between. The CDR3 length is 11 residues. The CDR3 spells CSEGVYNEQFF. DNA for the CDR3: TGCAGTGAGGGGGTCTACAATGAGCAGTTCTTC.

This clonotype was counted at least ten times. The J gene is TRBJ1-4, the V gene TRBV7-9; 7 nucleotides agree with TRBD1. The J segment lost 7 bases and the V segment lost 4 bases, leaving 6 bases of the junction unmatched. The CDR3 is 14 residues long. The germline V gene has CDR1 SEHNR and CDR2 FQNEAQ (reference sequence). Here the CDR3 reads CASSSNRGVEKLFF. CDR3 sequence (DNA): TGTGCCAGCAGCTCTAACAGGGGTGTTGAAAAACTGTTTTTT.

On this clonotype itself: This may come from a read error, since a much larger clone is one base off. The gene calls are TRBV6-5 and TRBJ1-1; no clear D gene. The CDR3 extends over 14 amino acids. Trimming stripped 2 bases from V and 8 bases from J, with 15 bases between. The V gene's germline CDR1 is MNHEY and CDR2 SVGAGI. In nucleotides, the CDR3 is TGTGCCAGCAGTTACCCCTCCGGTGGTCTGGAAGCTTTCTTT. Its translation is CASSYPSGGLEAFF.

This clonotype was observed a few times. J is TRBJ2-1 and V is TRBV5-1, with D unresolved. The CDR3 runs to 13 residues. Germline V gene data show CDR1 as SGHRS and CDR2 as YFSETQ. V lost 5 bases, J lost 6 bases, and 12 bases lay in between. CDR3: CASRRGITNEQFF. The CDR3 DNA sequence: TGCGCCAGCAGGAGAGGTATAACCAATGAGCAGTTCTTC.

The chain joins TRBV5-1 to TRBJ1-4; no reliable D call. This CDR3 region has 14 residues. CDR1 is SGHRS and CDR2 is YFSETQ in the germline V gene. V lost 2 bases and J lost 7, with 12 bases in between. CDR3 amino acids: CASSLQPEGEKLFF. The CDR3 coding sequence is TGCGCCAGCAGCTTACAACCTGAGGGTGAAAAACTGTTTTTT.

Points on this clonotype: A read error may be the cause here, since a much bigger clone is one base away. The CDR3 region is CSIPTASLTDTQYF. The CDR3 DNA follows: TGCAGCATCCCAACGGCGAGCCTCACAGATACGCAGTATTTT. The gene calls are TRBV29-1 and TRBJ2-3; D gene uncertain. Trimming removed 8 bases from V and 2 bases from J, with 17 bases in between. Germline CDR1 is SQVTM and CDR2 is ANQGSEA. The CDR3 covers 14 residues.

The chain couples TRBV30 to TRBJ2-2; 8 bases fit TRBD2. Germline CDR1 reads GTSNPN; CDR2 reads SVGIG (reference sequence). V shed 3 bases and J 4 bases; nucleotides not matched to a gene: 7. This CDR3 comprises 15 residues. CDR3: CAWRAGGTSTGELFF. DNA of the CDR3: TGTGCCTGGAGGGCCGGAGGGACTAGCACCGGGGAGCTGTTTTTT.

The sample holds a few counts of this clonotype. The rearrangement uses TRBV27 and TRBJ2-2; D call uncertain. With 6 bases removed from V and 1 base from J, the gap between germline ends came to 9 bases. CDR3 length equals 14 residues. Germline V gene sequence: CDR1 MNHEY, CDR2 SMNVEV (reference sequence). CDR3 nucleotide sequence: TGTGCCAGCAGCGGGCGGCGGAACACCGGGGAGCTGTTTTTT. It translates to CASSGRRNTGELFF.

This clonotype was found many times. This chain uses TRBV12-3 or TRBV12-4 with TRBJ1-5; D is ambiguous. Trimming removed 3 bases from V and 7 bases from J, with 10 bases in between. The CDR3 is made up of 13 amino acids. This CDR3 is CASSFWARQPQHF. The CDR3 nucleotides read TGTGCCAGCAGTTTCTGGGCGAGACAGCCCCAGCATTTT.

This clonotype was seen many times. The genes are TRBV20-1 and TRBJ2-7; 9 positions match TRBD1. CDR3 size: 14 residues. The ends lost 6 bases at V and 0 bases at J; junction bases unmatched: 6. CDR1 and CDR2 from the germline V gene are DFQATT and SNEGSKA (reference sequence). The CDR3, as DNA: TGCAGTGCCTCGGGGACAGGGATCTCCTACGAGCAGTACTTC. The encoded protein is CSASGTGISYEQYF.

This clonotype was recorded at least ten times. The J gene is TRBJ2-1, the V gene TRBV27; D is possibly TRBD2 (7 bases). The V gene lost 8 bases and the J gene lost 5 bases, with 16 bases spanning the gap. The germline gives CDR1 MNHEY, CDR2 SMNVEV (reference sequence). This CDR3 has 14 amino acids. CDR3 loop: CASSDGEGDNEQFF. CDR3 sequence (DNA): TGTGCCAGCTCTGACGGGGAGGGGGACAATGAGCAGTTCTTC.